One and the same sample provided the 11 T cell receptor beta chains below, sequenced in a study of T cells in Graves' hyperthyroidism and ophthalmopathy. The source material, RNA transcripts, was used to amplify TCR beta CDR3 regions. Initially, a first-round RT-PCR of the TCR CDR3 employed the HTBI primer set. Each CDR3 protein is one row after TCRdb ran MiXCR on the multiplex PCR reads. The repertoire holds about 400,000 distinct CDR3 sequences, with around 15% as singletons. Sequenced input: blood. These receptors were obtained from a man aged 50-60 years with Graves' ophthalmopathy.

In its sample, this clonotype was seen many times. V and J are TRBV7-8 and TRBJ2-3; no clear D. From germline, CDR1 is SGHVS and CDR2 FQNEAQ. The CDR3 is 14 residues long. V was trimmed by 6 bases and J by 4 bases, leaving 14 bases between them. CDR3 nucleotides: TGTGCCAGCAGTCGGACCCTGCCGGCAGATACGCAGTATTTT. Residues: CASSRTLPADTQYF.

This clonotype was counted many times. The V and J genes are TRBV27 and TRBJ2-7; 14 bases match TRBD2. In germline, CDR1 is MNHEY, CDR2 SMNVEV (reference sequence). The CDR3 length is 15 residues. After removal of 5 bases from V and 12 bases from J, the junction contained 12 bases not matched to a gene. This CDR3 reads CASSPGTSGRASAYF. CDR3 bases: TGTGCCAGCAGTCCCGGGACTAGCGGGAGAGCCTCCGCGTACTTC.

This clonotype was observed at least ten times. This rearrangement joins TRBV13 to TRBJ1-3, with D possibly matching TRBD1 (6 bases). The CDR3 covers 16 residues. Germline-derived CDR1 and CDR2 are PRHDT and FYEKMQ (reference sequence). The V end lost 5 bases, the J end lost 2 bases, and 16 bases lay between the germline ends. The CDR3 DNA sequence: TGTGCCAGCAGCGCCAGCTTGGACAGACCTGGAAACACCATATATTTT. Its protein is CASSASLDRPGNTIYF.

This clonotype appeared a few times. The chain has TRBV10-3 and TRBJ2-1; 7 nucleotides match TRBD2. V was pared by 3 bases and J by 15 bases, with 14 bases of the junction left unmatched. This CDR3 has 14 residues. Germline loops: CDR1 ENHRY, CDR2 SYGVKD. CDR3 nucleotides: TGTGCCATCAGTGAAGGGCCTAGCGGTAGAAGTGGGTTCTTC. This sequence encodes CAISEGPSGRSGFF.

The rearrangement uses TRBV2 and TRBJ1-6; D not certain. The CDR3 spans 13 residues. V was clipped by 3 bases and J by 12 bases, with 12 bases between them. CDR1 is SNHLY, CDR2 FYNNEI, per germline. Here the CDR3 reads CASSERAEGPLHF. The CDR3 nucleotides read TGTGCCAGCAGTGAGAGGGCGGAGGGACCCCTCCACTTT.

This clonotype came up a few times. This chain joins TRBV19 and TRBJ2-2, with D perhaps TRBD2 (5 bases). Trimming took 3 bases from V and 4 from J, leaving 12 bases between them. Germline V lookup: CDR1 LNHDA, CDR2 SQIVND (reference sequence). The CDR3 has 15 residues. CDR3 bases: TGTGCCAGTAGTATTACTAGTCATCTCACCGGGGAGCTGTTTTTT. It specifies CASSITSHLTGELFF.

In this sample, this clonotype turned up a few times. It may be a read error: a sequence one base away is much more abundant. This chain connects TRBV20-1 to TRBJ1-1; the D gene is possibly TRBD1 (5 bases). Germline V CDR1 and CDR2: DFQATT, SNEGSKA (reference sequence). This CDR3 contains 12 residues. V lost 1 base and J lost 5, with 8 bases in between. This chain's CDR3 is CSARGGETEAFF. CDR3 bases: TGCAGTGCTAGAGGGGGGGAAACTGAAGCTTTCTTT.

This clonotype was detected ten times or more. This chain connects TRBV24-1 to TRBJ2-6; TRBD1 is a possible D gene (5 bases). With 6 bases removed from V and 4 bases from J, the gap between germline ends came to 12 bases. The CDR3 is made up of 15 amino acids. Germline values: CDR1 KGHDR, CDR2 SFDVKD. CDR3 nucleotides: TGTGCCACCAGTTCAGGGTCCTACGGGGCCAACGTCCTGACTTTC. It translates to CATSSGSYGANVLTF.

In its sample, this clonotype was seen a few times. Since a much larger clone is just one base distant, this may be a read error. The J gene is TRBJ2-3, the V gene TRBV7-8; TRBD2 agrees at 7 bases. V gave up 4 bases and J gave up 2 bases; unmatched junction bases: 12. CDR1 and CDR2 (germline): SGHVS, FQNEAQ. This CDR3 has 17 amino acids. The CDR3 DNA follows: TGTGCCAGCAGCTGGTACATGACTAGCAGCCTCACAGATACGCAGTATTTT. Its protein product is CASSWYMTSSLTDTQYF.

This clonotype occurred once. A single base separates this from a much larger clone, so it may be a read error. The chain recombines TRBV5-1 with TRBJ2-7; D tentatively fits TRBD1 or TRBD2 (5 bases each). The CDR3 loop spans 13 amino acids. Germline V gives CDR1 SGHRS, CDR2 YFSETQ. The CDR3 spells CASSSGRTYKQYF. The CDR3 DNA follows: TGCGCCAGCAGCTCGGGACGAACCTACAAGCAGTACTTC.

As regards this clonotype: A much more abundant neighbour one base away suggests this may be a read error. The chain carries TRBV7-2 and TRBJ2-7; D is perhaps TRBD2 (5 bases). V was clipped by 7 bases and J by 6 bases, with 22 bases between them. Germline CDR1 is SGHTA and CDR2 is FQGNSA. This CDR3 spans 15 amino acids. CDR3 nucleotides: TGTGCCAGCACCTCGGGATTAGCGACCCTGGGCGAGCAGTACTTC. Translated, it gives CASTSGLATLGEQYF.